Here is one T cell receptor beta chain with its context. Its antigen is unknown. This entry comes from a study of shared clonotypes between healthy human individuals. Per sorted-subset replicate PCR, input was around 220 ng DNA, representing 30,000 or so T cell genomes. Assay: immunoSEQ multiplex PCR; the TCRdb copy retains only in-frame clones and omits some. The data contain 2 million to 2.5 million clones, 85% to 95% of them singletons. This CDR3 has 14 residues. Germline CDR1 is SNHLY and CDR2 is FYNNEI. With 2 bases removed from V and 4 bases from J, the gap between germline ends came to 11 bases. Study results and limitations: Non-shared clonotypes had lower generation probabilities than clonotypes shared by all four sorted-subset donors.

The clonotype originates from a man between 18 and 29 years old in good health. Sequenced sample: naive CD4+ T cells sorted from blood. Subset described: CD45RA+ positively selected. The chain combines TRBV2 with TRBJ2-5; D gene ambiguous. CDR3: CASSESLVLETQYF. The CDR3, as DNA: TGTGCCAGCAGTGAATCCCTAGTCTTAGAGACCCAGTACTTC.